This T cell receptor (beta chain) is from a study of response to subunit inactivated influenza vaccine (dated by TCRdb to the late 2010s). With respect to the entire study: Deep quantitative T cell receptor repertoire profiling was used in the study to track responses to a trivalent subunit inactivated influenza vaccine.

At least ten counts were recorded for this clonotype. The antigen it binds to is not known. Nothing much larger sits one base from this clone, and base qualities are not available. Library preparation used RT-PCR. Sequencing instrument: Illumina HiSeq 2500. Starting from the raw public reads, TCRdb applied fastp trimming at Q25, assembled clones with MiXCR and retained in-frame beta chains. Rows are combined by CDR3 protein, so each entry shows the most common genes and DNA. Here the sample has approximately 500,000 distinct CDR3 sequences; 10% to 15% occur a single time. Roughly 14% of the sample goes to the ten largest clones. Relative to germline, V is 6 bases shorter and J is 7 bases shorter, with 12 bases between their ends. There are 13 amino acids in the CDR3, from cysteine to phenylalanine inclusive. Only the CDR3 part of the read is kept: 39 bases, read in frame from the first base. In the germline V gene, CDR1 corresponds to SNHLY and CDR2 to FYNNEI.

The sample's time point label, in plain terms: 45 days after influenza vaccine administration. Paper-wide results and their limitations: The authors suggested that each seasonal influenza vaccination may recruit only a limited number of new T cells.

The sequence links TRBV2 to TRBJ2-2; the D gene lacks a confident call. This TCR derives from a middle-aged man who received an inactivated influenza vaccine. Donor details come from another sample of the same person, matched by shared clones. Sequences were derived from PBMCs from blood, sampled roughly 45 days after vaccination. The CDR3: CASSLDGVGELFF. Here is the DNA: TGTGCCAGCAGCTTGGATGGTGTCGGGGAGCTGTTTTTT. Supplemented by the reference TRBV2 and TRBJ2-2 proteins around the CDR3, the complete variable domain is EPEVTQTPSHQVTQMGQEVILRCVPISNHLYFYWYRQILGQKVEFLVSFYNNEISEKSEIFDDQFSVERPDGSNFTLKIRSTKLEDSAMYFCASSLDGVGELFFGEGSRLTVL.